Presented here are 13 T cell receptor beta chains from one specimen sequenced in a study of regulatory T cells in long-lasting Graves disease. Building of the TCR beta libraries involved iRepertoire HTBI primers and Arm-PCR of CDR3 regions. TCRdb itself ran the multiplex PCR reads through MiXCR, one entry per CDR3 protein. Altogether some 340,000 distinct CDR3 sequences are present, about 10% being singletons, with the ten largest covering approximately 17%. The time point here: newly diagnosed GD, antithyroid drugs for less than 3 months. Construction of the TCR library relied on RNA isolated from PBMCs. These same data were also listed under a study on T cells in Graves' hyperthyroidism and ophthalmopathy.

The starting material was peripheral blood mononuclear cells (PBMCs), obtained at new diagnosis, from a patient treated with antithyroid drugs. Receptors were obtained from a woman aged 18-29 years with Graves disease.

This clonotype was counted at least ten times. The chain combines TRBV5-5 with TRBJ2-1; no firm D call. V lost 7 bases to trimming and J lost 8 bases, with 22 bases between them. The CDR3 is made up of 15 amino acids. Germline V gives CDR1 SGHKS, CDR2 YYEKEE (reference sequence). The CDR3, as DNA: TGTGCCAGCGCCTTCCTTGGAACTGCTACATATGAGCAGTTCTTC. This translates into CASAFLGTATYEQFF.

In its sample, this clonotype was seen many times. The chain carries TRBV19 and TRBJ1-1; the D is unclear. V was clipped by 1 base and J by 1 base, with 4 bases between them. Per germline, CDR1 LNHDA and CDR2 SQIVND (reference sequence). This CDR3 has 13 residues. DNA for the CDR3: TGTGCCAGTAGTATAGGGGCGAACACTGAAGCTTTCTTT. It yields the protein CASSIGANTEAFF.

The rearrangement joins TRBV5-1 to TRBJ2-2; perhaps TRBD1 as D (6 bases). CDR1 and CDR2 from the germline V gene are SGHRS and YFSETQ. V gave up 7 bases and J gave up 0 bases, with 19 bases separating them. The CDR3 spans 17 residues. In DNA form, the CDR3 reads TGCGCCAGCGGCCGACAGGCCCTGACCCCGAACACCGGGGAGCTGTTTTTT. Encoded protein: CASGRQALTPNTGELFF.

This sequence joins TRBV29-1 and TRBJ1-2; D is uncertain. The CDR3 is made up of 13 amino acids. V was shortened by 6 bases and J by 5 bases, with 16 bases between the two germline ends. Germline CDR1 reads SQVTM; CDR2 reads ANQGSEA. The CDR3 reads CSVATRGFYGYTF. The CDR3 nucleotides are TGCAGCGTCGCGACCCGGGGTTTTTATGGCTACACCTTC. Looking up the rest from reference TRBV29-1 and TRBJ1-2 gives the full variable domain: SAVISQKPSRDICQRGTSLTIQCQVDSQVTMMFWYRQQPGQSLTLIATANQGSEATYESGFVIDKFPISRPNLTFSTLTVSNMSPEDSSIYLCSVATRGFYGYTFGSGTRLTVV.

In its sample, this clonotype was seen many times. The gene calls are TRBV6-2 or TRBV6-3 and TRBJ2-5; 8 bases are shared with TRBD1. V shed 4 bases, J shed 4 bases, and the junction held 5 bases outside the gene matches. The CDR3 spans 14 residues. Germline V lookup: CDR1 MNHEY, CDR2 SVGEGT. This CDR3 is CASSFWTGIETQYF. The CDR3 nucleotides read TGTGCCAGCAGTTTCTGGACAGGGATAGAGACCCAGTACTTC.

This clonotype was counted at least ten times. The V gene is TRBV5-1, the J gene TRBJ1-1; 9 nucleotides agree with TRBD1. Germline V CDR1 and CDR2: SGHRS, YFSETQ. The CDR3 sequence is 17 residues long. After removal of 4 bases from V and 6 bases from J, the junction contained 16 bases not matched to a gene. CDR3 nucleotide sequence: TGCGCCAGCAGCAGGGACAGGGTAGGAGGTTTGAGCCCTGAAGCTTTCTTT. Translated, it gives CASSRDRVGGLSPEAFF.

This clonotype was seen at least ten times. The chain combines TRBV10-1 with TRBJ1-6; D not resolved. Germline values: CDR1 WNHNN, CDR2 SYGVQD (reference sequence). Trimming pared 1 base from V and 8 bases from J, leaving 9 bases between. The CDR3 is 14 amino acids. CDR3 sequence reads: CASSELELDSPLHF. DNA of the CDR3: TGCGCCAGCAGTGAGTTGGAGCTCGATTCACCCCTCCACTTT.

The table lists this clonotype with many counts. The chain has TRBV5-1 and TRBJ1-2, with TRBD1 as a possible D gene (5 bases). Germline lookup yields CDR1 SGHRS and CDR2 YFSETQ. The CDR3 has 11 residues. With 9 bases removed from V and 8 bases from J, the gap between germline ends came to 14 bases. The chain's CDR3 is CANLLGAGYTF. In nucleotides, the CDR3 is TGCGCCAACCTGCTCGGGGCGGGCTACACCTTC.

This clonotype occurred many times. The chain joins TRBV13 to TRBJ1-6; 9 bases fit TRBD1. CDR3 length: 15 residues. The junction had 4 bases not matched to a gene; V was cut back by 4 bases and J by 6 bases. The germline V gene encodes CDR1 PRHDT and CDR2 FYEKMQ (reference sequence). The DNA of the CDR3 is TGTGCCAGCAGCTCCGGGACAGGGCTTAATTCACCCCTCCACTTT. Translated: CASSSGTGLNSPLHF. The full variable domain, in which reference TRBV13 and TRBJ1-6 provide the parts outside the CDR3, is AAGVIQSPRHLIKEKRETATLKCYPIPRHDTVYWYQQGPGQDPQFLISFYEKMQSDKGSIPDRFSAQQFSDYHSELNMSSLELGDSALYFCASSSGTGLNSPLHFGNGTRLTVT.

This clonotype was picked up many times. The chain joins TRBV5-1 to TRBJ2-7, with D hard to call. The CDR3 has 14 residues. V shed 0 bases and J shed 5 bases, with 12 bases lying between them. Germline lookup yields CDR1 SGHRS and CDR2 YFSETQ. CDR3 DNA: TGCGCCAGCAGCTTGGATTCTCGAAGAAACGAGCAGTACTTC. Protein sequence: CASSLDSRRNEQYF. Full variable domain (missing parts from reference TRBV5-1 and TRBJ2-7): KAGVTQTPRYLIKTRGQQVTLSCSPISGHRSVSWYQQTPGQGLQFLFEYFSETQRNKGNFPGRFSGRQFSNSRSEMNVSTLELGDSALYLCASSLDSRRNEQYFGPGTRLTVT.

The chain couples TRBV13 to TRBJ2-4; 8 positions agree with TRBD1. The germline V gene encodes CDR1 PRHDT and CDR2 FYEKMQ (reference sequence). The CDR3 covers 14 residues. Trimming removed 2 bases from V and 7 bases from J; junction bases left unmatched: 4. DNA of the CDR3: TGTGCCAGCAGCTTATCAGGGGGCGCGAACATTCAGTACTTC. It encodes CASSLSGGANIQYF.

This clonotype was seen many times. CDR3 in DNA: TGCAGTGCTGAGGGGGGCAGAAGAAGGGGTGGCTACACCTTC. Amino acids: CSAEGGRRRGGYTF. The V and J genes are TRBV20-1 and TRBJ1-2; possible D gene TRBD1, 6 bases. The CDR3 runs 14 residues. CDR1 and CDR2 from the germline V gene are DFQATT and SNEGSKA (reference sequence). V lost 5 bases and J 7 bases, leaving 20 bases between the germline ends.

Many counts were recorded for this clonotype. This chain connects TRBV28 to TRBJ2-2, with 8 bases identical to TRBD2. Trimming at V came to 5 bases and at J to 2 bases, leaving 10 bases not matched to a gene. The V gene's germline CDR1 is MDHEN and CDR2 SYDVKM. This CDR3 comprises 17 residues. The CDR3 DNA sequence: TGTGCCAGCAGTGTGAGCGGGGGCCTCACAAACACCGGGGAGCTGTTTTTT. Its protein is CASSVSGGLTNTGELFF.